This is a list of T cell receptor beta chains from one sample in a study of vaccination and CD4 T cells after COVID-19. No antigen is known for these receptors. TCRdb passed the PCR reads through MiXCR, listing each CDR3 protein once. The sample lists some 13,000 distinct CDR3 sequences; approximately 56% were seen once. Sequenced material: CD4+ T cells from blood, cultured in vitro. The source of these receptors is a human donor who had recovered from COVID-19. Both conserved end residues are part of each CDR3. Fields, in order: clone size, V gene, D gene, CDR3 length, J gene, CDR3 DNA, CDR3 protein. The D gene is left open where the match is weak. Clone size is given for some rows only: seen once, a few or many times, or a class if the clone is expanded.

>few|TRBV11-2|.|13|TRBJ2-3
TGTGCCAGCAGCTTAGATAGCACAGATACGCAGTATTTT
CASSLDSTDTQYF
>few|TRBV30|.|13|TRBJ1-6
TGTGCCTGGAGTGCTCAGACCGAGGGCGTCCTCCACTTT
CAWSAQTEGVLHF
>few|TRBV7-7|.|12|TRBJ2-2
TGTGCCAGCAGCGCCTTCACCGGGGAGCTGTTTTTT
CASSAFTGELFF
>.|TRBV10-2|TRBD1|16|TRBJ2-3
TGCGCCAGCAGGGAGGGATCACAGGGGGTGAGAGATACGCAGTATTTT
CASREGSQGVRDTQYF
>.|TRBV10-3|TRBD1|12|TRBJ2-1
TGTGCCATCAGTGGGACAGGGGATGAGCAGTTCTTC
CAISGTGDEQFF
>few|TRBV7-9|.|14|TRBJ1-6
TGTGCCAGCAGCCTGGGGACGATAAATTCACCCCTCCACTTT
CASSLGTINSPLHF
>few|TRBV5-1|.|14|TRBJ1-1
TGCGCCAGCAGCTTGGGGGTTCTAGGCTCGGAAGCTTTCTTT
CASSLGVLGSEAFF
>.|TRBV20-1|.|14|TRBJ1-1
TGCAGTGCTAGAGGCAGGCCTATGAACACTGAAGCTTTCTTT
CSARGRPMNTEAFF
>.|TRBV3-1|.|15|TRBJ2-3
TGTGCCAGCAGCCCCTTGACCCACTCAGGAGATACGCAGTATTTT
CASSPLTHSGDTQYF
>.|TRBV6-5|.|17|TRBJ2-6
TGTGCCAGCAGTTACTCGTGGGGGGACTCTGGGGCCAACGTCCTGACTTTC
CASSYSWGDSGANVLTF
>.|TRBV6-5|.|14|TRBJ2-3
TGTGCCAGCAGTTACGGGGGCGTCACAGATACGCAGTATTTT
CASSYGGVTDTQYF
>.|TRBV6-1|.|15|TRBJ2-1
TGTGCCAGCAGTCTCCGGCGGGTATCGTACAATGAGCAGTTCTTC
CASSLRRVSYNEQFF
>.|TRBV6-1|.|10|TRBJ1-5
TGTGCCAGCAGTGAAGTAGCCCAGCATTTT
CASSEVAQHF
>once|TRBV6-1|.|14|TRBJ1-1
TGTGCCAGCAGTGCCTCGAAGGGAGCGGGTGAAGCTTTCTTT
CASSASKGAGEAFF
>few|TRBV7-2|TRBD2|17|TRBJ2-3
TGTGCCAGCAGCTTAGCGGGGAACGGGAGGGCCGTAGATACGCAGTATTTT
CASSLAGNGRAVDTQYF
>once|TRBV24-1|TRBD2|15|TRBJ2-7
TGTGCCACCAGTCGCTCAGCGGGAGAATCCTACGAGCAGTACTTC
CATSRSAGESYEQYF
>.|TRBV7-2|TRBD2|14|TRBJ2-7
TGTGCCAGCAGCTTCCTGGACAGCGGGAGTGGAAAGTACTTC
CASSFLDSGSGKYF
>.|TRBV6-1|TRBD1|14|TRBJ1-1
TGTGCCAGCAGATATGGACAGGGCAACACTGAAGCTTTCTTT
CASRYGQGNTEAFF
>.|TRBV12-3/TRBV12-4|.|14|TRBJ1-1
TGTGCCAGCAGCCTCTCAGCAGTGAACACTGAAGCTTTCTTT
CASSLSAVNTEAFF
>.|TRBV4-2|TRBD2|17|TRBJ2-7
TGTGCCAGCAGCCAAGATAGGCGGACTAGCGGGAGGGACGAGCAGTACTTC
CASSQDRRTSGRDEQYF
>.|TRBV15|TRBD1|15|TRBJ2-1
TGTGCCACCAGCATAGGACAGGGGGAACGTAATGAGCAGTTCTTC
CATSIGQGERNEQFF
>.|TRBV20-1|.|15|TRBJ1-1
TGCAGTGCTAGAAGGGGGATGGCGGGGAACACTGAAGCTTTCTTT
CSARRGMAGNTEAFF
>few|TRBV10-3|TRBD2|16|TRBJ2-5
TGTGCCATCAGGACGGAGACTAGCGGGACCCAAGAGACCCAGTACTTC
CAIRTETSGTQETQYF
>few|TRBV7-2|.|12|TRBJ2-3
TGTGCCAGCTCCACGGGGGCGGGTACGCAGTATTTT
CASSTGAGTQYF
>.|TRBV20-1|.|14|TRBJ2-1
TGCAGTGCTTACAGCCCCCCAGGTTACAATGAGCAGTTCTTC
CSAYSPPGYNEQFF
>large|TRBV15|.|13|TRBJ1-5
TGTGCCACCAGCAGAGGGAAGGATCAGCCCCAGCATTTT
CATSRGKDQPQHF
>.|TRBV6-5|.|12|TRBJ2-1
TGTGCCAGCAGTTACAGGAGGGAAGAGCAGTTCTTC
CASSYRREEQFF
>few|TRBV6-5|.|15|TRBJ2-7
TGTGCCAGCAGTTACTTGCCAAGGGGGTCCTACGAGCAGTACTTC
CASSYLPRGSYEQYF
>.|TRBV29-1|TRBD1|14|TRBJ1-5
TGCAGCGTCTGGACAGGGGCGCGGGGCCAGCCCCAGCATTTT
CSVWTGARGQPQHF
>.|TRBV6-5|.|16|TRBJ1-2
TGTGCCAGCAGTTACTCTTCTAGGAGTTGGTACGGTGGCTACACCTTC
CASSYSSRSWYGGYTF
>.|TRBV19|.|13|TRBJ2-4
TGTGCCAGTATGGGGACGGGGGCGAACATTCAGTACTTC
CASMGTGANIQYF
>.|TRBV28|TRBD1|16|TRBJ1-4
TGTGCCAGCAGTGCACTAGGACAGGGATATAATGAAAAACTGTTTTTT
CASSALGQGYNEKLFF
>once|TRBV30|.|13|TRBJ1-2
TGTGCCTGGAGTCAAGGTCCGGGGGGTGGCTACACCTTC
CAWSQGPGGGYTF
>few|TRBV2|TRBD1|13|TRBJ1-1
TGTGCCGGCACCGGGACAGGGGCCACTGAAGCTTTCTTT
CAGTGTGATEAFF
>once|TRBV7-8|.|15|TRBJ2-1
TGTGCCAGCAGCGCTGACTATCTCGCGTCGGGTGAGCAGTTCTTC
CASSADYLASGEQFF
>few|TRBV12-3/TRBV12-4|.|12|TRBJ1-1
TGTGCCAGCAGCCACGGACGCCGGGAAGCTTTCTTT
CASSHGRREAFF
>.|TRBV20-1|.|13|TRBJ1-5
TGCAGTGCTAGGGTGGGGGCGGGTCAGCCCCAGCATTTT
CSARVGAGQPQHF
>.|TRBV5-1|TRBD2|17|TRBJ2-5
TGCGCCAGCAGCTCCGGGACTAGCGGGCAGTTACAAGAGACCCAGTACTTC
CASSSGTSGQLQETQYF
>few|TRBV19|TRBD1|13|TRBJ1-2
TGTGCCAGTAGGGGCAGGGGGCGATCTGGCTACACCTTC
CASRGRGRSGYTF
>few|TRBV6-5|.|15|TRBJ1-4
TGTGCCAGCAGTTACTCGACTGGGGGCGGCGAAAAACTGTTTTTT
CASSYSTGGGEKLFF
>.|TRBV6-1|TRBD2|14|TRBJ2-5
TGTGCCATCAGTGACGGACTAGACCAAGAGACCCAGTACTTC
CAISDGLDQETQYF
>.|TRBV5-4|.|13|TRBJ2-7
TGTGCCAGCAGCCCCGCGGACCGCTACGAGCAGTACTTC
CASSPADRYEQYF
>once|TRBV5-1|.|16|TRBJ2-1
TGCGCCAGCAGCGTGATAGCCCTACAAAGGGACAATGAGCAGTTCTTC
CASSVIALQRDNEQFF
>.|TRBV30|.|13|TRBJ1-6
TGTGCCTGGAACCCGGACGGGAATTCACCCCTCCACTTT
CAWNPDGNSPLHF
>.|TRBV7-9|.|12|TRBJ1-1
TGTGCCAGCAGCTTCTCCGGGTTAGGGGCTTTCTTT
CASSFSGLGAFF